This T cell receptor (beta chain) emerged from a study of T-cell memory formation after mild COVID-19. CDR1 SEHNR and CDR2 FQNEAQ come from the germline V gene (reference sequence). The CDR3 extends over 13 amino acids. V lost 4 bases to trimming and J lost 1 base, with 7 bases between them. Study outcomes and limitations: CD8+ contracting clones occupied EMRA, while CD4+ ones occupied mainly CM and EM. Later expanders leaned toward CD4+, whereas clones contracting from day 15 to 85 were balanced CD4/CD8. Several responding clones turned up in pre-infection memory, indicating that cross-reactive memory may have taken part.

MiXCR, run by TCRdb on the 5' RACE reads, gives a single entry per CDR3 protein. The sample contains some 13,000 distinct CDR3 sequences, about 12% of which appear only once. The table lists this clonotype with many counts. The antigen is not known. Input material: PBMCs or a T cell subset sorted from them (not recorded which). The clonotype was recovered from an adult woman who had mild COVID-19 (a few samples of this study predate the infection). Cell type and time point are not known. The V and J genes are TRBV7-9 and TRBJ1-1; a weak D match, TRBD1 (5 bases). The DNA of the CDR3 is TGTGCCAGCAGCTCCACAGGGAACACTGAAGCTTTCTTT. It encodes CASSSTGNTEAFF.